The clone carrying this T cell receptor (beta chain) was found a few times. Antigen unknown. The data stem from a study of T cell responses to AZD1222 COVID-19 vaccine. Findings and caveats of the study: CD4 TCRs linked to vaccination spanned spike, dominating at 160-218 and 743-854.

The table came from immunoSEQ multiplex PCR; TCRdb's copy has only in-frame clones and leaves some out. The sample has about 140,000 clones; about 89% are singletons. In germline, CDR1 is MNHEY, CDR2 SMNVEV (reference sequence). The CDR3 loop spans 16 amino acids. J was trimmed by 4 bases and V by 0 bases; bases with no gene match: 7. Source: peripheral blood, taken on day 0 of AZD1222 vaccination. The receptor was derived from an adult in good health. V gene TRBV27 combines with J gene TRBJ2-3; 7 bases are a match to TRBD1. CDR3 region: CASSLSAQGTSDTQYF. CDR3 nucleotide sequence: TGTGCCAGCAGTTTATCTGCACAGGGGACCTCAGATACGCAGTATTTT.